This entry features one TCR beta chain sequence. What it recognizes is unknown. This CDR3 is missing its conserved last phenylalanine or tryptophan, likely due to a read error. The germline CDR1 and CDR2 sequences are SGHRS and YFSETQ. This CDR3 has 15 amino acids. V dropped 3 bases and J dropped 2 bases, with 12 bases sitting between them. This sample stems from a study of tumor-infiltrating lymphocytes in primary liver carcinoma. Findings and limits, study-wide: It was observed that only about 7-25% of the top clones appeared in every one of the five tumor regions. The 250 largest clones made up significantly more of tumor than blood repertoires (p = 0.039).

From 20-30 mg of unsorted bulk tissue, DNA and RNA were co-extracted together. cDNA specific to TCR beta was made from 500 to 650 ng of total RNA, with a constant-region primer employed for priming. What produced the TCR beta libraries was three nested multiplex PCR rounds using slightly modified ARM-PCR. TRBV1-TRBV30 forward primers paired with a C-beta reverse primer were used in the first two PCR rounds, which ran around 10 cycles each. TCRdb recomputed calls from the multiplex PCR reads with MiXCR, one row per CDR3 protein. The sample shows about 35,000 distinct CDR3 sequences, less than 85% of them seen only once.

The source of this sequence is a man in his forties with primary liver carcinoma and hepatitis B virus infection. Sequenced input: liver tumor tissue from sampling region 4. Regarding subset: tumor region T4, right-lateral pole. The chain uses TRBV5-1 and TRBJ2-1; TRBD2 is a possible D gene (5 bases). CDR3 protein: CASSSQEAAYNEQFL. The CDR3 coding sequence is TGCGCCAGCAGCTCTCAGGAGGCAGCCTACAATGAGCAGTTCTTA.